The source of this T cell receptor beta chain is a study of post-analysis software for immune sequencing data. Study as a whole: The patients showed relapsing-remitting, secondary progressive and progressive-relapsing multiple sclerosis courses.

Unmatched junction bases numbered 15, after V lost 3 bases and J lost 2 bases. CDR1 is SGHRS, CDR2 YFSETQ, per germline. The CDR3 spans 19 residues. Study-level points and caveats: The study found significantly lower normalized Chao1 diversity in multiple sclerosis patients than in controls. In patients, TRBV5-6, TRBV5-1 and TRBV20-1 belonged to roughly five TRBV segments found more frequently than in controls. Clustering by F measure revealed strong co-clustering among samples prepared together in one batch.

Sequencing libraries made from TCR beta cDNA carried unique molecular identifiers. Between about 1 and 11 million T cells gave rise to around 500,000 cDNA molecules. Each CDR3 protein gets one entry after TCRdb re-called the PCR reads with MiXCR. The table has roughly 670,000 distinct CDR3 sequences, more than 50% seen once. This clonotype has only a few counts. Its target is not known. Sequenced sample: blood. This clonotype originated in a girl aged 2 to 9 with multiple sclerosis. The chain employs TRBV5-1 and TRBJ2-7; 12 bases line up with TRBD2. CDR3 bases: TGCGCCAGCAGCTCGGAGGTCAGGCTAAGGACTAGCGGGACCTACGAGCAGTACTTC. It is translated as CASSSEVRLRTSGTYEQYF.